This T cell receptor beta chain was obtained from a study of blood T cell repertoires in COVID-19. Background on the study: There were acute and convalescent COVID-19 samples, and they came from the United States, Italy and Spain.

Repertoires were generated with immunoSEQ multiplex PCR, while TCRdb's copy carries only in-frame clones and drops some. The table lists about 280,000 clones, approximately 86% of them singletons. Per germline, CDR1 LGHDT and CDR2 YNNKEL (reference sequence). The V end was cut by 1 base, the J end by 4 bases, with 5 bases between. This CDR3 comprises 13 residues. This clone was counted only a few times. The sequencing sample was made of peripheral blood. V and J are TRBV3-1 (or the pseudogene TRBV3-2) and TRBJ1-3; a possible D gene is TRBD1 (5 bases). The TCR comes from a woman between 25 and 40 years old who had recovered from COVID-19. The CDR3 region is CASSQGQGNTIYF. The CDR3 DNA follows: TGTGCCAGCAGCCAAGGACAGGGAAACACCATATATTTT.